This entry is about one T cell receptor beta chain. The data were taken from a study of T cell changes during pregnancy in multiple sclerosis. Per germline, CDR1 SNHLY and CDR2 FYNNEI. V was trimmed by 2 bases and J by 7 bases, leaving 12 bases between them. There are 13 residues in the CDR3. The method was immunoSEQ multiplex PCR; TCRdb's version includes in-frame clones alone and lacks a portion of them. The sample consists of around 78,000 clones, 93% of them appearing once. The origin of this receptor is a female donor with multiple sclerosis, enrolled in a pregnancy study. Here the sequenced sample was peripheral blood, taken in the second trimester of pregnancy. The chain has TRBV2 and TRBJ2-7; tentative D call: TRBD2 (5 bases). The CDR3, as DNA: TGTGCCAGCAGTGAAATGGGTGGAGGAGAGCAGTACTTC. It codes for CASSEMGGGEQYF.